Sequencing of this TCR beta chain was carried out in a study of T cell responses to AZD1222 COVID-19 vaccine. The overall study: Whether given at about 4 or about 12 weeks, second doses were pooled.

Sequenced by immunoSEQ multiplex PCR; TCRdb stores in-frame clones only, minus some. The table records around 84,000 clones, 86% of them present only once. The CDR3 is 16 amino acids. Looked up from germline, CDR1 is LNHDA and CDR2 is SQIVND (reference sequence). The V and J ends lost 6 bases and 3 bases, in that order; junction bases with no gene match: 13. Comment on this clone: The target antigen is unknown.

Overall study results and limits: Spike-wide vaccine-associated CD4 TCRs dominated at 160-218 and 743-854.

The sequenced sample was peripheral blood, obtained on day 0 of AZD1222 vaccination. The source of this sequence is an adult in good health. This chain links TRBV19 with TRBJ1-1; 7 bases are shared with TRBD1. The CDR3 DNA reads as TGTGCCAGTAGCCAAAGAGGAGGGGGCGCGTACACTGAAGCTTTCTTT. It translates to CASSQRGGGAYTEAFF.